This T cell receptor beta chain was recorded in a study of T cells after somatic rescue of genetic block. The protocol was immunoSEQ multiplex PCR, while the TCRdb copy is restricted to in-frame clones and leaves out a portion. This table has about 67,000 clones, approximately 90% appearing once. Per germline, CDR1 KGHSH and CDR2 LQKENI. This CDR3 has 15 amino acids. Trimming removed 1 base at V and 1 base at J, with 10 bases between. Sequenced: peripheral blood mononuclear cells (PBMCs). The TCR originated in a man aged 40-49 years. The chain couples TRBV18 to TRBJ1-1; a possible D gene is TRBD1 (6 bases). CDR3 residues: CASSPQHRANTEAFF. CDR3 bases: TGTGCCAGCTCACCACAACACAGGGCGAACACTGAAGCTTTCTTT.